This T cell receptor beta chain was identified in a study of shared clonotypes between healthy human individuals. The data were produced by immunoSEQ multiplex PCR, yet TCRdb's version contains in-frame clones alone and is incomplete. Of 2.5 million or so clones listed, around nine tenths are singletons. Adult donors, all healthy and HIV-negative, had no recent acute infections or vaccinations. The sequenced sample consisted of naive CD4+ T cells sorted from blood. Subset described: CD45RA+ positively selected. The receptor's source is a young man in good health.

This CDR3 is CASSLVLGGLAGGTYEQYF. The CDR3 DNA sequence: TGTGCCAGCAGCTTAGTTTTGGGAGGACTAGCGGGAGGCACCTACGAGCAGTACTTC. This chain links TRBV11-2 with TRBJ2-7, with 14 bases identical to TRBD2. V was pared by 1 base and J by 2 bases, with 10 bases of the junction left unmatched. Germline V gives CDR1 SGHAT, CDR2 FQNNGV. The CDR3 is 19 residues long.